This paragraph covers one TCR beta chain sequence. This clone was detected only a few times. Which antigen it targets is not known. Per-base qualities were not stored, and no clone one base away is much larger. Library construction relied on the immunoSEQ multiplex PCR assay. Entries here come from immuneACCESS through TCRdb and include only in-frame sequences with V and J called. Some clones fail to appear in such tables; in the studies checked, an unresolved V gene covers under half of the shortfall, and the cause of the remainder is unknown. Present in this sample are some 120,000 clones, 85% to 95% of which were seen just once. Together, the top ten hold approximately 1.7% of the sample. The data stem from a study of control samples from healthy donors and cancer patients (dated by TCRdb to between 2020 and 2021). Spanning cysteine to phenylalanine, the CDR3 consists of 14 amino acids. Here the CDR3 DNA is all that survives: 42 bases in frame from base 1. The germline V gene (reference sequence) provides CDR1 SEHNR and CDR2 FQNEAQ. Trimming at the junction amounts to 4 bases on V and 5 bases on J, and the germline ends lie 14 bases apart.

Sequencing used PBMCs. The sequence derives from a man aged 45-60 years with head and neck cancer. This sequence uses TRBV7-9 and TRBJ1-1, with the D gene uncertain. This receptor has the CDR3 CASSSLILGTEAFF. The nucleotide sequence reads as follows: TGTGCCAGCAGCTCCCTCATCCTGGGGACTGAAGCTTTCTTT.